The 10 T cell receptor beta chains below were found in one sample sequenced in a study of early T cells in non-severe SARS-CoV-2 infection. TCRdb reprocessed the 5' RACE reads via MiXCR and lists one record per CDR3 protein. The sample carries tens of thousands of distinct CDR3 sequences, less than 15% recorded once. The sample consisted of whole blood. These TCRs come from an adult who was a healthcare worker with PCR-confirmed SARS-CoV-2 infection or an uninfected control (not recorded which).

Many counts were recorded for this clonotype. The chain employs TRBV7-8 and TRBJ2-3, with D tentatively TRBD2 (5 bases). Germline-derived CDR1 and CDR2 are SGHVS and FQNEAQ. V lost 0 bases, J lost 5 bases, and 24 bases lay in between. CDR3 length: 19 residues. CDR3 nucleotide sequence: TGTGCCAGCAGCTTAGCCCCGCCTCTAAATGCGGGTGGGAAAGATACGCAGTATTTT. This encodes CASSLAPPLNAGGKDTQYF.

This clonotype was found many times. CDR3 nucleotide sequence: TGTGCCAGCAGTCTTCGTTCTGGAGAGCAGTACTTC. As protein: CASSLRSGEQYF. This chain links TRBV11-2 with TRBJ2-7; no clear D. V was cut by 6 bases and J by 7 bases, with 13 bases left in between. Germline V gene lookup returns CDR1 SGHAT and CDR2 FQNNGV. The CDR3 has 12 amino acids.

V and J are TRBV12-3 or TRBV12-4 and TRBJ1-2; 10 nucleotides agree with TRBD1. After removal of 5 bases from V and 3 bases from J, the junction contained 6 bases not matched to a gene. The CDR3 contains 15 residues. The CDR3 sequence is CASSPGQGDYYGYTF. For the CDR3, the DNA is TGTGCCAGCAGTCCCGGACAGGGGGATTACTATGGCTACACCTTC.

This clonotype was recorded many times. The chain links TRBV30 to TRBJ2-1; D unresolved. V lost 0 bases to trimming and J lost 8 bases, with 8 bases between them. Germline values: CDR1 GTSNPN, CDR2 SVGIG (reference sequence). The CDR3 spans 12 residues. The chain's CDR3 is CAWSVPADEQFF. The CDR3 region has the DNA TGTGCCTGGAGTGTACCGGCGGATGAGCAGTTCTTC.

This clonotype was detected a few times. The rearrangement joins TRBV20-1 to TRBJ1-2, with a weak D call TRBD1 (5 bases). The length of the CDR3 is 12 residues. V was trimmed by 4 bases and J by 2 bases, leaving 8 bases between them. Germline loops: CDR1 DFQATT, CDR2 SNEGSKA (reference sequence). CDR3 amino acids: CSAMGRNYGYTF. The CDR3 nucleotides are TGCAGTGCTATGGGACGGAACTATGGCTACACCTTC.

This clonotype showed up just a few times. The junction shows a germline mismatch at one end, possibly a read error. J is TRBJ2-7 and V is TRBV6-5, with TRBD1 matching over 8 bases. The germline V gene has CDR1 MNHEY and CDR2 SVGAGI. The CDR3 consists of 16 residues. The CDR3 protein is CASSHSGQGRSYEQYF. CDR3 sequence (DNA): TGTGCCAGCAGTCACTCTGGACAGGGCCGCTCCTACGAGCAGTACTTC.

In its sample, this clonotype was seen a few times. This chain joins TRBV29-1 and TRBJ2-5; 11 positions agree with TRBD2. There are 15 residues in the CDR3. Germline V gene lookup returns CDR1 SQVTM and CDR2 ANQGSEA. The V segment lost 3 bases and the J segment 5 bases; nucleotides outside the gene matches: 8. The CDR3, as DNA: TGCAGCGTTGAGGTAGCGGGAGGGCCCGCGGAGACCCAGTACTTC. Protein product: CSVEVAGGPAETQYF.

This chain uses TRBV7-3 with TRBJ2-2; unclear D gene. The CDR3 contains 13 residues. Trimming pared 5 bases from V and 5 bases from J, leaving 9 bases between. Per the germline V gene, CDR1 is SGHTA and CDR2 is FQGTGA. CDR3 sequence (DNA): TGTGCCAGCAGCACCTCTATTACCGGGGAGCTGTTTTTT. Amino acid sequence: CASSTSITGELFF.

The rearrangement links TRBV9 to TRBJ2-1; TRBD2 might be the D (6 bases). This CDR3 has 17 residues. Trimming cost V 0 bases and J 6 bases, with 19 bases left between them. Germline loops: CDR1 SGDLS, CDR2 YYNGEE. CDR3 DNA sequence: TGTGCCAGCAGCGTAGAGGTCGACGGCGGGATAATCAATGAGCAGTTCTTC. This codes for CASSVEVDGGIINEQFF. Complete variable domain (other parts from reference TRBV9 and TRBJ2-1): DSGVTQTPKHLITATGQRVTLRCSPRSGDLSVYWYQQSLDQGLQFLIQYYNGEERAKGNILERFSAQQFPDLHSELNLSSLELGDSALYFCASSVEVDGGIINEQFFGPGTRLTVL.

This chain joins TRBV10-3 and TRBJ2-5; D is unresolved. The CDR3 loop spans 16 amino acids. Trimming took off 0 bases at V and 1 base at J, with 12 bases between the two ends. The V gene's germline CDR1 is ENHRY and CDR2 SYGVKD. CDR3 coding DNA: TGTGCCATCAGTGAGTCACGCGGACGTTCCCAAGAGACCCAGTACTTC. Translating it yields CAISESRGRSQETQYF.